This TCR beta chain stems from a study of shared clonotypes between healthy human individuals. The naive CD8 fraction comprised CD45RO-negative cells positively selected for CCR7 and excluded terminally differentiated effector memory CD45RA+ cells. Clones were sequenced by immunoSEQ multiplex PCR, and TCRdb holds only the in-frame ones, with some missing. The sample has roughly 2,000,000 clones, over 85% seen once. CDR3 length equals 13 residues. Trimming cost V 7 bases and J 2 bases, with 12 bases left between them. The germline CDR1 and CDR2 sequences are SGHTS and YDEGEE. The sequence was collected from a man between 18 and 35 years old in good health. Source material: naive CD8+ T cells sorted from blood. The rearrangement joins TRBV5-8 to TRBJ2-5; D is uncertain. Here the CDR3 DNA reads TGTGCCAGCCCTAGTGAGATTCAAGAGACCCAGTACTTC. Translation: CASPSEIQETQYF. Supplemented by reference TRBV5-8 and TRBJ2-5, the full variable domain reads EAGVTQSPTHLIKTRGQQATLRCSPISGHTSVYWYQQALGLGLQFLLWYDEGEERNRGNFPPRFSGRQFPNYSSELNVNALELEDSALYLCASPSEIQETQYFGPGTRLLVL.